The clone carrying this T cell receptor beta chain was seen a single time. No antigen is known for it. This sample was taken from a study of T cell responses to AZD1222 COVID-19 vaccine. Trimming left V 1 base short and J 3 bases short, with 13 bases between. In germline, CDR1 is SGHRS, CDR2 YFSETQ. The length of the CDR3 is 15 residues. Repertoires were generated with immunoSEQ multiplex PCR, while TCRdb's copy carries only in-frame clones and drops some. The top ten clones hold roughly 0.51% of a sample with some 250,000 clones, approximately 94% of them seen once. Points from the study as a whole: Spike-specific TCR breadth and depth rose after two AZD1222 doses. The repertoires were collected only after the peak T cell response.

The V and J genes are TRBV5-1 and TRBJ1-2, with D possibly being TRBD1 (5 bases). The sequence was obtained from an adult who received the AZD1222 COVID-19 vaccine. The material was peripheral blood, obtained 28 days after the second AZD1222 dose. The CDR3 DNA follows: TGCGCCAGCAGCTTGAGAGGGGAGTCTGACTATGGCTACACCTTC. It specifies CASSLRGESDYGYTF.